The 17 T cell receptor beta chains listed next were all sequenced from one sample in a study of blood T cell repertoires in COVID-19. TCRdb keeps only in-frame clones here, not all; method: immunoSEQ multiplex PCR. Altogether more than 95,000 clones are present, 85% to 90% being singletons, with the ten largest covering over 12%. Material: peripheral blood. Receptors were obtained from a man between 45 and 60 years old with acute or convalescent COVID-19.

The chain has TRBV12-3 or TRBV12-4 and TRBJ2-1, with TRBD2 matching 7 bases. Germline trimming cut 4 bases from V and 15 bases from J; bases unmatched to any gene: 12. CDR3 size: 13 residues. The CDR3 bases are TGTGCCAGCAGTTCGCTGGGGCGGGAGTATGTGTTCTTC. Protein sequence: CASSSLGREYVFF.

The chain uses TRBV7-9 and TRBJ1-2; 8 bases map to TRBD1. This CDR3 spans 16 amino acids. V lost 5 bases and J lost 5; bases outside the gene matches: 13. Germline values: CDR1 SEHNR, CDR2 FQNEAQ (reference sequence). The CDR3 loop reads CASSPTRDRSTYGYTF. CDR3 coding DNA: TGTGCCAGCAGCCCCACGCGGGACAGGTCAACTTATGGCTACACCTTC. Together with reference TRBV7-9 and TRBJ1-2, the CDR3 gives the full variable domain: DTGVSQNPRHKITKRGQNVTFRCDPISEHNRLYWYRQTLGQGPEFLTYFQNEAQLEKSRLLSDRFSAERPKGSFSTLEIQRTEQGDSAMYLCASSPTRDRSTYGYTFGSGTRLTVV.

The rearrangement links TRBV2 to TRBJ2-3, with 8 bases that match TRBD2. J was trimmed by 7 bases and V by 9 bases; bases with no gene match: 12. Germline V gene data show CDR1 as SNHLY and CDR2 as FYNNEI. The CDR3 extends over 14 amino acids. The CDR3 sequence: CARGGSGGPNTQYF. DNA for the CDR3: TGTGCCAGAGGGGGGTCGGGAGGGCCGAATACGCAGTATTTT.

The CDR3 protein is CASSVDRNYGYTF. CDR3 DNA: TGTGCCAGCAGCGTAGACAGGAACTATGGCTACACCTTC. The chain has TRBV9 and TRBJ1-2; tentative D call: TRBD1 (5 bases). CDR1 is SGDLS and CDR2 is YYNGEE in the germline V gene. The germline V and J ends were trimmed by 0 bases and 2 bases, with 5 bases remaining between them. CDR3 size: 13 residues.

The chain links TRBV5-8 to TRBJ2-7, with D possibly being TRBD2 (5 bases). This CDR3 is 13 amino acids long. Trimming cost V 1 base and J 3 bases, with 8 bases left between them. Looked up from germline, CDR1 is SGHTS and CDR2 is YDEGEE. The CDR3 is CASSLLSDYEQYF. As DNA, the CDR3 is TGTGCCAGCAGCTTGCTTAGCGACTACGAGCAGTACTTC.

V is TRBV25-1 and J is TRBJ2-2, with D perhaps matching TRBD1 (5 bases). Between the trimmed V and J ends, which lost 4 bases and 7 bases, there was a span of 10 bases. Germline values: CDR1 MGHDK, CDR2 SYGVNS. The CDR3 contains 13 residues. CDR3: CASSVLGVGELFF. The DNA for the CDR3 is TGTGCCAGCAGTGTCCTAGGGGTCGGGGAGCTGTTTTTT.

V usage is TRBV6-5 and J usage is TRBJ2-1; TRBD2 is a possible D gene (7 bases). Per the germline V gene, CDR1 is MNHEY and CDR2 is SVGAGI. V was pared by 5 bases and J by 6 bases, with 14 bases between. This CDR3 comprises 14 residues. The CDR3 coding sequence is TGTGCCAGCAGTCTCCGGGGGGCGGGCAATGAGCAGTTCTTC. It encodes CASSLRGAGNEQFF.

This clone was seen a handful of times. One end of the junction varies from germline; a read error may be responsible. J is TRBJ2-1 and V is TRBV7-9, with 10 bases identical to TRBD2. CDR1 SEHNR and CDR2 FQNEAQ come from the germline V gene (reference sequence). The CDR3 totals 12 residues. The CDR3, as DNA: TGTGCCAGCAGCCCAAGCGGGAGGGCTTTGCTCTTC. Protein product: CASSPSGRALLF.

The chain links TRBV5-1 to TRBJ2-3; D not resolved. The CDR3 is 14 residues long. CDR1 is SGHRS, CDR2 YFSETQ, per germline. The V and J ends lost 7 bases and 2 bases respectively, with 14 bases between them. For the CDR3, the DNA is TGCGCCAGCGGAGCCAGTCAGTCCACAGATACGCAGTATTTT. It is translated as CASGASQSTDTQYF.

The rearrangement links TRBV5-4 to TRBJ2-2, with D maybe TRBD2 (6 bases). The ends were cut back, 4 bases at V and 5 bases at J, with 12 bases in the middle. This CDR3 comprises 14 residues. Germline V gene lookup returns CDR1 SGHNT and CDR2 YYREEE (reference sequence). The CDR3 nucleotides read TGTGCCAGCAGCCTCGGGACTGGGACCGGGGAGCTGTTTTTT. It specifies CASSLGTGTGELFF.

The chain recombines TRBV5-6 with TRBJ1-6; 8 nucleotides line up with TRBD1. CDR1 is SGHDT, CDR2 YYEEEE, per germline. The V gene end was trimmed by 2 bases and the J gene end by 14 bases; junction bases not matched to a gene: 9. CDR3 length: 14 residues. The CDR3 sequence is CASSFRTGGPALHF. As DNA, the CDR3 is TGTGCCAGCAGCTTTCGAACAGGGGGTCCCGCCCTCCACTTT.

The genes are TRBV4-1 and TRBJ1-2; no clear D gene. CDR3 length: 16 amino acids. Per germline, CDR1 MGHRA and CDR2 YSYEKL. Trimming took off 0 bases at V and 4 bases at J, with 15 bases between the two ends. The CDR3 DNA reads TGCGCCAGCAGCCAAGAGAGCCCTGCAACCGGCTATGGCTACACCTTC. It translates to CASSQESPATGYGYTF.

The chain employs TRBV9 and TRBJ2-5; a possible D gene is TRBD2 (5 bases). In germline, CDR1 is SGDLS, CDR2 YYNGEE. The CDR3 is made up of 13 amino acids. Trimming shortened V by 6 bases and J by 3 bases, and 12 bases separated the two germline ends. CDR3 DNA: TGTGCCAGCATGGGAGCACGTGAAGAGACCCAGTACTTC. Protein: CASMGAREETQYF.

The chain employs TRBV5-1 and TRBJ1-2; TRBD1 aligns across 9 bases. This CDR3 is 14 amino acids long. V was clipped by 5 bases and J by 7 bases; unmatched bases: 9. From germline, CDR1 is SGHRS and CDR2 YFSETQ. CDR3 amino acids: CASRPGTGFLGYTF. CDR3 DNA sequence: TGCGCCAGCAGACCTGGGACAGGGTTTCTTGGCTACACCTTC.

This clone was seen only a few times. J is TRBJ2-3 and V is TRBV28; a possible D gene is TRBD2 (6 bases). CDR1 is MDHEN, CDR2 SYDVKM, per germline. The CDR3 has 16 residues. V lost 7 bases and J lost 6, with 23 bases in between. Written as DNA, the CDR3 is TGTGCCAGCACGTCGGGTGGACTACACGAACGGGATACGCAGTATTTT. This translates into CASTSGGLHERDTQYF.

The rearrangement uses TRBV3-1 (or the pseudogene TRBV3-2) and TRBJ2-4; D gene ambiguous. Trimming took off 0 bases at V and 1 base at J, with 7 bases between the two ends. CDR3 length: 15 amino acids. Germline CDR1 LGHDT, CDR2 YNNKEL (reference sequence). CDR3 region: CASSQDHSAKNIQYF. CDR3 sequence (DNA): TGTGCCAGCAGCCAAGATCACTCGGCCAAAAACATTCAGTACTTC.

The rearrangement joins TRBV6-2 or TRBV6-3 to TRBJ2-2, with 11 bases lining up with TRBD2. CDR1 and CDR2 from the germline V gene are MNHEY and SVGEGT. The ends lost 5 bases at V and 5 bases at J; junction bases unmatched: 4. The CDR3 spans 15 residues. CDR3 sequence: CASSQGLAATGELFF. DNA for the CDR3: TGTGCCAGCAGTCAGGGACTAGCGGCTACCGGGGAGCTGTTTTTT.